This T cell receptor (beta chain) was found in a study of OX40 agonist ivuxolimab in advanced cancers. Study-level information: The patients received agonistic anti-OX40 (CD134) antibody ivuxolimab. Patients enrolled in dose escalation were diagnosed with hepatocellular carcinoma, melanoma, renal cell or head and neck cancer. Overall study findings and caveats: Circulating CD4+ and CD8+ T cells showed clonal expansion by week 6 at 0.1 to 3.0 mg/kg. Some nonresponders likewise displayed low normalized T-cell clonal expansion.

J was trimmed by 4 bases and V by 5 bases; bases with no gene match: 8. The CDR3 extends over 16 amino acids. CDR1 is SGHTA, CDR2 FQGTGA, per germline. Measured with immunoSEQ multiplex PCR; TCRdb has only the in-frame clones, and not every one. The sample lists tens of thousands of clones; 83% were seen once. Comments on this clone: The target antigen is unknown.

The rearrangement links TRBV7-3 to TRBJ2-3; 11 bases align to TRBD2. This sequence was found in an adult with an advanced solid tumor such as melanoma, head and neck, liver or kidney cancer. Sequenced here: CD4+ or CD8+ T cells sorted from blood, sampled in a trial of the OX40 agonist ivuxolimab. This CDR3 reads CASSLIAGGPSDTQYF. CDR3 DNA: TGTGCCAGCAGCCTCATAGCGGGGGGGCCTTCAGATACGCAGTATTTT.